This T cell receptor (beta chain) came from a study of cytotoxic CD8 clonotypes in ibrutinib-treated CLL. In the study overall: Among patients, roughly 25 responded partially and 2 completely; around 15 then stayed remitted and around 12 progressed after median around 68 months.

Germline CDR1 reads LNHNV; CDR2 reads YYDKDF (reference sequence). The V end was cut by 3 bases, the J end by 0 bases, with 9 bases between. CDR3 length: 15 residues. Libraries were prepared by immunoSEQ multiplex PCR; TCRdb keeps only in-frame clonotypes and omits some of them. The table records 200,000 to 250,000 clones, roughly 77% of them present only once. The sample in question was PBMCs, obtained after 12 months of ibrutinib treatment. The rearrangement links TRBV15 to TRBJ2-1; D ambiguous. The TCR originated in a human donor with chronic lymphocytic leukemia. Written as DNA, the CDR3 is TGTGCCACCAGCAGTCTCTTGGCCTCCTACAATGAGCAGTTCTTC. This gives the protein CATSSLLASYNEQFF.